The clone carrying this T cell receptor (beta chain) is a singleton in its sample. Its target is unknown. These data are taken from a study of blood T cell dynamics during melanoma immunotherapy. Whole-study results and caveats: The study could not tell melanoma-specific clones from general immune activation.

Sequencing was performed with immunoSEQ multiplex PCR; in TCRdb, only in-frame clones are kept and a portion is missing. The sample consists of under 15,000 clones, just over 85% of them appearing once. Noted time point: pre-treatment baseline. Germline assignment: CDR1 SSHAT and CDR2 FNYEAQ (reference sequence). V dropped 5 bases and J dropped 1 base, with 14 bases sitting between them. The CDR3 has 16 amino acids. The chain uses TRBV7-7 and TRBJ2-2; D gene ambiguous. The sequenced sample was blood, obtained from a patient treated with checkpoint blockade. The sequence was collected from a human donor with melanoma. CDR3 sequence (DNA): TGTGCCAGCAGCCCGATCACGTTGGGGAACACCGGGGAGCTGTTTTTT. Residues: CASSPITLGNTGELFF.